This T cell receptor beta chain was observed in a study of T cells after yellow fever vaccination. Overall study findings and caveats: The CD4 and CD8 compartments had a small share of their clonotypes in common. Booster sampling recovered most clones from primary vaccination (approximately 97% CD4, around 88% CD8).

In its sample, this clonotype was seen a few times. Its antigen is not identified. Researchers made TCR cDNA using 5'RACE template switching, and this step added a universal primer site and UMIs. MiXCR, run by TCRdb on the 5' RACE reads, gives a single entry per CDR3 protein. The sample contains hundreds of thousands of distinct CDR3 sequences, 13% of which appear only once. The sequenced sample was PBMCs, obtained on the day of the yellow fever booster vaccination. The origin of this receptor is a man aged 25 to 45 who received the YFV17D yellow fever vaccine.

Here the CDR3 reads CASSESPASGRAVRHYEQYF. The CDR3, as DNA: TGTGCCAGCAGTGAATCCCCAGCTAGCGGGAGGGCCGTAAGGCACTACGAGCAGTACTTC. The J gene is TRBJ2-7, the V gene TRBV25-1, with 12 bases fitting TRBD2. Germline values: CDR1 MGHDK, CDR2 SYGVNS. The CDR3 runs 20 residues. The trim removed 1 base at V and 3 bases at J, leaving 16 bases unmatched.